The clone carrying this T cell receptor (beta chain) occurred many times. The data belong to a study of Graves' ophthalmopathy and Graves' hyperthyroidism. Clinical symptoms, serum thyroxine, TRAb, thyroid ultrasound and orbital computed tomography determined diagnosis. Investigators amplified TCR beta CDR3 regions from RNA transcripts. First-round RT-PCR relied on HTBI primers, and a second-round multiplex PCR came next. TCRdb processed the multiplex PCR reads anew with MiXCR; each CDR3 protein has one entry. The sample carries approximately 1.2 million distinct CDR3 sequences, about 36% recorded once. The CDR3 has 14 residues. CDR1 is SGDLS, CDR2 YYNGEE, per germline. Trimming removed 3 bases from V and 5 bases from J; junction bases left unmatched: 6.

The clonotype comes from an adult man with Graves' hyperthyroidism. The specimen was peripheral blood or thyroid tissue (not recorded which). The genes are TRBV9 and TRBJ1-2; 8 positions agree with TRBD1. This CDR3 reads CASSGQDRVYGYTF. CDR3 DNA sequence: TGTGCCAGCAGCGGACAGGACAGGGTGTATGGCTACACCTTC.